This T cell receptor (beta chain) was recorded in a study of blood T cell repertoires in COVID-19. With 7 bases removed from V and 6 bases from J, the gap between germline ends came to 19 bases. Germline-derived CDR1 and CDR2 are MNHNY and SVGAGI (reference sequence). CDR3 length: 15 residues. Assay used: immunoSEQ multiplex PCR; TCRdb lists only in-frame clones, some missing. This repertoire shows tens of thousands of clones, about 74% found once; its top ten account for under 3%. V and J are TRBV6-6 and TRBJ2-1, with D tentatively TRBD1 (5 bases). This TCR was sampled from an older man with COVID-19, enrolled during active disease. Material: peripheral blood. The CDR3 nucleotides are TGTGCCAGCACCCCCCCCGCAGGGTCTTCCAATGAGCAGTTCTTC. It yields the protein CASTPPAGSSNEQFF.